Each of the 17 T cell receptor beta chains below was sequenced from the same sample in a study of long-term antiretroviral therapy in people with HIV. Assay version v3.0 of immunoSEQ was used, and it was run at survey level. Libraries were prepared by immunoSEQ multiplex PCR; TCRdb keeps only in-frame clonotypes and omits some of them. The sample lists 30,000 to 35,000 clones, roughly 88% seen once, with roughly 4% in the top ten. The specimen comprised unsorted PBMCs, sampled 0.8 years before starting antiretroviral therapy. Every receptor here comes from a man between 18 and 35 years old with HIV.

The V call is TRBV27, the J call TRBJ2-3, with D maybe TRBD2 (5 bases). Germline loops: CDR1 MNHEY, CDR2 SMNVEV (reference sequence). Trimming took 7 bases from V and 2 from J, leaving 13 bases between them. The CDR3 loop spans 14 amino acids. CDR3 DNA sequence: TGTGCCAGCACCCAGTCAGGACTCACAGATACGCAGTATTTT. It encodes CASTQSGLTDTQYF.

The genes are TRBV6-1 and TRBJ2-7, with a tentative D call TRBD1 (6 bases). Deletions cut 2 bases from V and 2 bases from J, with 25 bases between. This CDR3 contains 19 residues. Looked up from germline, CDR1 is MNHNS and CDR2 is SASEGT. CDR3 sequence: CASSEMELDSLPFTYEQYF. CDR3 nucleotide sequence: TGTGCCAGCAGTGAAATGGAATTGGACAGTTTGCCATTTACCTACGAGCAGTACTTC.

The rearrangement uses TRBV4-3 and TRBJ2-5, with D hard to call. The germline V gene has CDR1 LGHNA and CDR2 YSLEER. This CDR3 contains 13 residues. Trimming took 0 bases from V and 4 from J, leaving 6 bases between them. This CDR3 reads CASSQERRETQYF. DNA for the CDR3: TGCGCCAGCAGCCAAGAGAGGCGAGAGACCCAGTACTTC.

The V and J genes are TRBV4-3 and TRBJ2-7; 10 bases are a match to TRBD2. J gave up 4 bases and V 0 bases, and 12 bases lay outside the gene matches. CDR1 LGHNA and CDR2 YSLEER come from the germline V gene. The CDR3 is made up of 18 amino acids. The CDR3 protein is CASSQDRAGGPYEYEQYF. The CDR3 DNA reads TGCGCCAGCAGCCAAGATCGAGCGGGAGGGCCCTATGAATACGAGCAGTACTTC.

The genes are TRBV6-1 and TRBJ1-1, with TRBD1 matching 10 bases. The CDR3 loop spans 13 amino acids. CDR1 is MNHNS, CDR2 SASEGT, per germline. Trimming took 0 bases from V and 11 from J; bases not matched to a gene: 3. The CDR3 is CASSEAGTGVAFF. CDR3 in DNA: TGTGCCAGCAGTGAAGCGGGGACAGGGGTGGCTTTCTTT.

The CDR3 DNA reads TGTGCCAGCAGCTCAGGGTCCGAGACCCAGTACTTC. Its protein is CASSSGSETQYF. The gene calls are TRBV7-9 and TRBJ2-5; D might be TRBD1 (5 bases). Looked up from germline, CDR1 is SEHNR and CDR2 is FQNEAQ (reference sequence). The V gene lost 4 bases and the J gene lost 5 bases, with 8 bases spanning the gap. The CDR3 consists of 12 residues.

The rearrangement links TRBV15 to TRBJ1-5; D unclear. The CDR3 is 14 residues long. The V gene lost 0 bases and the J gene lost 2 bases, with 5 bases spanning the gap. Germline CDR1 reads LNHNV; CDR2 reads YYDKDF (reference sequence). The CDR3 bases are TGTGCCACCAGCAGAGATCTGGGCAATCAGCCCCAGCATTTT. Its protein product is CATSRDLGNQPQHF.

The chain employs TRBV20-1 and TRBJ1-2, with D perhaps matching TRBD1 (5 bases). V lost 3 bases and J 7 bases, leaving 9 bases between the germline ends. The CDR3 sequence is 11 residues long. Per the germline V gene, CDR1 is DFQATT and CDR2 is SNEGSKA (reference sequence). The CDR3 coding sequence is TGCAGTGCTAGGGGGGGGGTTGGCTACACCTTC. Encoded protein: CSARGGVGYTF.

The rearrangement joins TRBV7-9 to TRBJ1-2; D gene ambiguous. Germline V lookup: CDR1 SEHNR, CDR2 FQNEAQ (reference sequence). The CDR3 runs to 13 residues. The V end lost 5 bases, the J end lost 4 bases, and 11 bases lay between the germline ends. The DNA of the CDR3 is TGTGCCAGCAGCGTGTCTTTATTCTATGGCTACACCTTC. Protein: CASSVSLFYGYTF.

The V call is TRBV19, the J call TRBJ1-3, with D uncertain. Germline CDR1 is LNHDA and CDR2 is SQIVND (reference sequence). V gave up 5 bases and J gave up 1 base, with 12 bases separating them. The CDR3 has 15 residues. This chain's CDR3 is CASSPSRESGNTIYF. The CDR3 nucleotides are TGTGCCAGTAGTCCATCCAGAGAATCTGGAAACACCATATATTTT. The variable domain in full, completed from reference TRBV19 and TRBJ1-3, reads DGGITQSPKYLFRKEGQNVTLSCEQNLNHDAMYWYRQDPGQGLRLIYYSQIVNDFQKGDIAEGYSVSREKKESFPLTVTSAQKNPTAFYLCASSPSRESGNTIYFGEGSWLTVV.

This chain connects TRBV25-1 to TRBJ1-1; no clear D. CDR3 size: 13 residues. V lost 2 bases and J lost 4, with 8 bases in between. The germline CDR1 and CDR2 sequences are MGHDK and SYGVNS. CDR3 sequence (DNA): TGTGCCAGCAGTGAAATTGGAGGCACTGAAGCTTTCTTT. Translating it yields CASSEIGGTEAFF.

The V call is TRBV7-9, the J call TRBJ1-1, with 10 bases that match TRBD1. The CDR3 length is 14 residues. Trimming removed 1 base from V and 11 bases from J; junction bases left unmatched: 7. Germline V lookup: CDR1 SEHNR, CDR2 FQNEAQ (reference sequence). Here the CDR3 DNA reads TGTGCCAGCAGCTTAGTGGGACAGGGGATATCGGCTTTCTTT. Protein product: CASSLVGQGISAFF.

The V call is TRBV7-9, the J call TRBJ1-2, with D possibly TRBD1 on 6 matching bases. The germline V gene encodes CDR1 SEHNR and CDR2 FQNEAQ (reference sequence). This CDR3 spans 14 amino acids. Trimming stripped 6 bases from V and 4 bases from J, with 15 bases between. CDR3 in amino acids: CASSRTGLPYGYTF. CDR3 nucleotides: TGTGCCAGCAGTCGTACAGGGCTTCCCTATGGCTACACCTTC.

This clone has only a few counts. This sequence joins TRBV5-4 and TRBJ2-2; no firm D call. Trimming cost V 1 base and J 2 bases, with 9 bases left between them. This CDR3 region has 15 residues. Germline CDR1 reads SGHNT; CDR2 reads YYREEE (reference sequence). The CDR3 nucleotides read TGTGCCAGCAGCTTGAGACGGCCCAACACCGGGGAGCTGTTTTTT. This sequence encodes CASSLRRPNTGELFF.

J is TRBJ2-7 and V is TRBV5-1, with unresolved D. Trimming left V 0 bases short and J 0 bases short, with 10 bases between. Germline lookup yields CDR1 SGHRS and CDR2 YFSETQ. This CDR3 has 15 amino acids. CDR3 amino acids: CASSLEGTDSYEQYF. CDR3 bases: TGCGCCAGCAGCTTGGAAGGTACAGACTCCTACGAGCAGTACTTC.

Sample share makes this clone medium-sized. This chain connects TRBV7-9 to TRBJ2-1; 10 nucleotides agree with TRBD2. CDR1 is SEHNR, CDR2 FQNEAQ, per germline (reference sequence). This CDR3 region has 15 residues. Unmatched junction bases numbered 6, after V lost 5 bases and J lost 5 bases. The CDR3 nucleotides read TGTGCCAGCAGCCTTAGCGGGGGGTTAGACAATGAGCAGTTCTTC. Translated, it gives CASSLSGGLDNEQFF. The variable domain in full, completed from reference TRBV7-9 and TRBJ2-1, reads DTGVSQNPRHKITKRGQNVTFRCDPISEHNRLYWYRQTLGQGPEFLTYFQNEAQLEKSRLLSDRFSAERPKGSFSTLEIQRTEQGDSAMYLCASSLSGGLDNEQFFGPGTRLTVL.

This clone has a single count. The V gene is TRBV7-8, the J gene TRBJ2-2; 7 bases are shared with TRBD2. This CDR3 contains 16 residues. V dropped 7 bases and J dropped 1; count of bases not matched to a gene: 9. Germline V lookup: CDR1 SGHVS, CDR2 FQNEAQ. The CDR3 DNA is TGTGCCAGCACGCGTTGGGTAGCGGGGAACACCGGGGAGCTGTTTTTT. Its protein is CASTRWVAGNTGELFF. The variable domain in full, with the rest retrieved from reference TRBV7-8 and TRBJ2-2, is GAGVSQSPRYKVAKRGQDVALRCDPISGHVSLFWYQQALGQGPEFLTYFQNEAQLDKSGLPSDRFFAERPEGSVSTLKIQRTQQEDSAVYLCASTRWVAGNTGELFFGEGSRLTVL.